The clone carrying this TCR beta chain appeared a few times. The germline CDR1 and CDR2 sequences are MNHEY and SMNVEV (reference sequence). The germline V and J ends were trimmed by 4 bases and 8 bases, with 9 bases remaining between them. This CDR3 spans 11 amino acids. The data derive from a study of blood T cell repertoires in COVID-19. On the study more broadly: Specimens from acute and convalescent COVID-19 originated in the United States, Italy and Spain. Sources were T cells, B-cell-depleted T cells, or PBMCs; the material itself was cDNA or gDNA.

Methods used by the authors: Reference gene primers were amplified, and this amplification served to estimate nucleated cell counts. This table comes from immunoSEQ multiplex PCR, and its TCRdb copy is limited to in-frame clones, with some not included. The V and J calls and clone size come from that table; D and trimming were worked out from the DNA. The repertoire holds roughly 670,000 clones, with 90% as singletons. The source is a woman under 30 with acute or convalescent COVID-19. J is TRBJ2-7 and V is TRBV27; unclear D gene. The sequenced material came from peripheral blood. This CDR3 reads CASSYMEKQYF. The CDR3 region has the DNA TGTGCCAGCAGTTACATGGAGAAGCAGTACTTC.